One and the same sample provided the 27 T cell receptor beta chains below, sequenced in a study of shared clonotypes between healthy human individuals. Clones were sequenced by immunoSEQ multiplex PCR, and TCRdb holds only the in-frame ones, with some missing. The table includes hundreds of thousands of clones, around 78% detected once. The sequenced sample was memory CD4+ T cells sorted from blood. Subset here: CD45RA-negative fraction. All receptors come from a woman in her twenties or thirties in good health.

The genes are TRBV6-5 and TRBJ2-1; TRBD2 matches at 9 bases. V lost 4 bases to trimming and J lost 4 bases; unmatched junction nucleotides: 8. The germline V gene encodes CDR1 MNHEY and CDR2 SVGAGI. The length of the CDR3 is 16 residues. This chain's CDR3 is CASSSPLREGYNEQFF. CDR3 coding DNA: TGTGCCAGCAGTTCGCCTTTGCGGGAGGGTTACAATGAGCAGTTCTTC.

This sequence joins TRBV5-5 and TRBJ2-7; a weak D match, TRBD1 (6 bases). V gave up 2 bases and J gave up 4 bases, with 19 bases separating them. Germline V gives CDR1 SGHKS, CDR2 YYEKEE (reference sequence). The CDR3 is 16 residues long. In DNA, the CDR3 is TGTGCCAGCAGCTTTACAGGGTGGGGGATCCAATACGAGCAGTACTTC. Its protein is CASSFTGWGIQYEQYF.

This chain uses TRBV28 with TRBJ1-4; perhaps TRBD1 as D (5 bases). This CDR3 spans 14 amino acids. V was cut by 4 bases and J by 0 bases, with 6 bases left in between. Germline V gives CDR1 MDHEN, CDR2 SYDVKM. CDR3 in amino acids: CASSSGTTNEKLFF. DNA of the CDR3: TGTGCCAGCAGTTCAGGGACAACTAATGAAAAACTGTTTTTT.

The rearrangement links TRBV5-1 to TRBJ1-4; D is perhaps TRBD1 (6 bases). The germline CDR1 and CDR2 sequences are SGHRS and YFSETQ. Trimming cost V 0 bases and J 3 bases, with 9 bases left between them. CDR3 size: 15 residues. The CDR3 DNA sequence: TGCGCCAGCAGCTTGGAGGGGGAATCTAATGAAAAACTGTTTTTT. Translating gives CASSLEGESNEKLFF.

The chain has TRBV9 and TRBJ2-1, with TRBD2 identical over 9 bases. Germline loops: CDR1 SGDLS, CDR2 YYNGEE. The CDR3 loop spans 16 amino acids. The junction had 9 bases not matched to a gene; V was cut back by 3 bases and J by 5 bases. CDR3 amino acids: CASSGFRVAGDNEQFF. The DNA of the CDR3 is TGTGCCAGCAGCGGCTTCCGGGTAGCGGGGGACAATGAGCAGTTCTTC.

In regard to this clone: The same CDR3 is also encoded by other DNA sequences in this sample. The chain combines TRBV5-1 with TRBJ2-3, with TRBD1 as a possible D gene (6 bases). Deletions cut 3 bases from V and 3 bases from J, with 8 bases between. The CDR3 consists of 13 residues. In germline, CDR1 is SGHRS, CDR2 YFSETQ. For the CDR3, the DNA is TGCGCCAGCAGCTACGGACAGACAGATACGCAGTATTTT. Translating gives CASSYGQTDTQYF.

The chain employs TRBV2 and TRBJ2-2; 7 nucleotides line up with TRBD1. The CDR3 covers 15 residues. V shed 6 bases and J 3 bases; nucleotides not matched to a gene: 7. CDR1 is SNHLY, CDR2 FYNNEI, per germline. The CDR3 sequence is CASRIRTGDTGELFF. The CDR3 DNA is TGTGCCAGCAGAATCCGGACAGGAGACACCGGGGAGCTGTTTTTT.

The chain joins TRBV28 to TRBJ2-7, with 7 bases matching TRBD1. Trimming removed 10 bases from V and 3 bases from J; junction bases left unmatched: 18. Germline-derived CDR1 and CDR2 are MDHEN and SYDVKM. This CDR3 is 16 amino acids long. The CDR3 DNA sequence: TGTGCCAACTACACTCTTAAGGGACAGATCTTCTACGAGCAGTACTTC. This sequence encodes CANYTLKGQIFYEQYF. Variable domain in full (rest from reference TRBV28 and TRBJ2-7): DVKVTQSSRYLVKRTGEKVFLECVQDMDHENMFWYRQDPGLGLRLIYFSYDVKMKEKGDIPEGYSVSREKKERFSLILESASTNQTSMYLCANYTLKGQIFYEQYFGPGTRLTVT.

The CDR3 DNA sequence: TGTGCCACCAGCAGAGATGGTGGTAGCGGGAGATTCTCCTACGAGCAGTACTTC. It translates to CATSRDGGSGRFSYEQYF. The chain couples TRBV15 to TRBJ2-7; 9 nucleotides line up with TRBD2. After removal of 0 bases from V and 0 bases from J, the junction contained 9 bases not matched to a gene. Per the germline V gene, CDR1 is LNHNV and CDR2 is YYDKDF (reference sequence). The CDR3 covers 18 residues.

The rearrangement links TRBV6-6 to TRBJ2-7, with a possible D match to TRBD1 (6 bases). The CDR3 is 13 amino acids. Germline CDR1 and CDR2: MNHNY and SVGAGI (reference sequence). Deletions cut 5 bases from V and 6 bases from J, with 14 bases between. CDR3 amino acids: CASSQTQGSEQYF. Here the CDR3 DNA reads TGTGCCAGCAGTCAGACTCAGGGGAGCGAGCAGTACTTC.

The J gene is TRBJ1-4, the V gene TRBV27; the D is unclear. Trimming took 6 bases from V and 11 from J, leaving 16 bases between them. The CDR3 sequence is 13 residues long. The germline gives CDR1 MNHEY, CDR2 SMNVEV (reference sequence). This chain's CDR3 is CASRPAPTGKLFF. CDR3 DNA: TGTGCCAGCAGGCCCGCGCCCACGGGGAAACTGTTTTTT.

The V call is TRBV5-4, the J call TRBJ2-1; D is perhaps TRBD1 (6 bases). CDR1 is SGHNT, CDR2 YYREEE, per germline (reference sequence). The CDR3 runs 12 residues. With 2 bases removed from V and 8 bases from J, the gap between germline ends came to 8 bases. As DNA, the CDR3 is TGTGCCAGCAGCTTCACAGGGCATGAGCAGTTCTTC. This codes for CASSFTGHEQFF.

This clone was counted at least ten times. Other nucleotide sequences from this sample produce the same CDR3. The rearrangement links TRBV7-8 to TRBJ2-1, with 7 bases fitting TRBD1. This CDR3 is 14 amino acids long. Germline V gene lookup returns CDR1 SGHVS and CDR2 FQNEAQ. The V segment lost 5 bases and the J segment 3 bases; nucleotides outside the gene matches: 4. The CDR3 sequence: CASSPRDSYNEQFF. The CDR3 nucleotides read TGTGCCAGCAGCCCCCGGGACAGCTACAATGAGCAGTTCTTC.

The chain uses TRBV9 and TRBJ2-3; TRBD1 or TRBD2 may be the D gene (5 bases each). The germline CDR1 and CDR2 sequences are SGDLS and YYNGEE. The CDR3 length is 14 residues. V lost 4 bases and J lost 5, with 14 bases in between. The CDR3 reads CASSKRGQEDTQYF. CDR3 nucleotides: TGTGCCAGCAGCAAGAGGGGCCAGGAAGATACGCAGTATTTT.

This clone is a singleton in its sample. The chain is built from TRBV6-1 and TRBJ2-1, with TRBD2 matching over 11 bases. The J segment lost 6 bases and the V segment lost 3 bases, leaving 7 bases of the junction unmatched. The germline V gene has CDR1 MNHNS and CDR2 SASEGT. CDR3 length: 16 residues. CDR3 coding DNA: TGTGCCAGCAGTGAGCCGGGACTAGCGGCGTCCAATGAGCAGTTCTTC. Encoded protein: CASSEPGLAASNEQFF.

For this clone: The junction does not match germline at one end; this may be a read error. J is TRBJ1-3 and V is TRBV29-1; 10 bases align to TRBD1. This CDR3 is built from 14 residues. The germline CDR1 and CDR2 sequences are SQVTM and ANQGSEA. CDR3 in amino acids: CSVQDRGLGNTIYF. CDR3 nucleotide sequence: TGCAGCGTTCAAGACAGGGGGCTCGGAAACACCATATATTTT. Supplemented by reference TRBV29-1 and TRBJ1-3, the full variable domain reads SAVISQKPSRDICQRGTSLTIQCQVDSQVTMMFWYRQQPGQSLTLIATANQGSEATYESGFVIDKFPISRPNLTFSTLTVSNMSPEDSSIYLCSVQDRGLGNTIYFGEGSWLTVV.

The CDR3 spells CASSGTSGRAGEQFF. CDR3 in DNA: TGTGCCAGCAGCGGGACTAGCGGGAGGGCCGGTGAGCAGTTCTTC. The chain links TRBV9 to TRBJ2-1, with 15 bases matching TRBD2. Germline V CDR1 and CDR2: SGDLS, YYNGEE. This CDR3 region has 15 residues. The ends lost 3 bases at V and 9 bases at J; junction bases unmatched: 4.

The gene calls are TRBV13 and TRBJ2-1, with a weak D call TRBD2 (6 bases). Germline CDR1 PRHDT, CDR2 FYEKMQ (reference sequence). The CDR3 sequence is 15 residues long. The V and J ends lost 2 bases and 3 bases respectively, with 11 bases between them. The CDR3, as DNA: TGTGCCAGCAGCTTAAATACCGGGAGCTACAATGAGCAGTTCTTC. Translating it yields CASSLNTGSYNEQFF.

The J gene is TRBJ2-7, the V gene TRBV7-9; 9 bases are a match to TRBD2. V shed 5 bases and J 6 bases; nucleotides not matched to a gene: 5. This CDR3 region has 13 residues. From germline, CDR1 is SEHNR and CDR2 FQNEAQ (reference sequence). The DNA of the CDR3 is TGTGCCAGCAGCCCCGGACTAGCGAGCGAGCAGTACTTC. The encoded protein is CASSPGLASEQYF.

CDR3 sequence reads: CASSEETQYF. The CDR3 DNA reads TGCGCCAGCAGCGAGGAGACCCAGTACTTC. V usage is TRBV5-1 and J usage is TRBJ2-5; D gene ambiguous. Germline V gene sequence: CDR1 SGHRS, CDR2 YFSETQ. Trimming took 4 bases from V and 5 from J, leaving 3 bases between them. This CDR3 is 10 amino acids long.

The genes are TRBV11-3 and TRBJ1-1, with no clear D. Trimming cost V 3 bases and J 4 bases, with 9 bases left between them. The CDR3 is made up of 13 amino acids. The V gene's germline CDR1 is SGHNT and CDR2 YENEEA. CDR3 residues: CASSLWVTTEAFF. CDR3 nucleotide sequence: TGTGCCAGCAGCTTGTGGGTTACCACTGAAGCTTTCTTT.

This sequence joins TRBV25-1 and TRBJ2-1; 8 nucleotides align to TRBD1. Trimming took 4 bases from V and 7 from J; bases not matched to a gene: 15. Germline V CDR1 and CDR2: MGHDK, SYGVNS. There are 17 residues in the CDR3. The CDR3 DNA sequence: TGTGCCAGCAGTGCCGGACAGGGAATCGGTACATTAAATGAGCAGTTCTTC. Amino acid sequence: CASSAGQGIGTLNEQFF.

The V call is TRBV11-2, the J call TRBJ2-5; D is ambiguous. The germline CDR1 and CDR2 sequences are SGHAT and FQNNGV. V was cut by 5 bases and J by 5 bases, with 15 bases left in between. The CDR3 covers 14 residues. CDR3 region: CASSLGRAGETQYF. DNA for the CDR3: TGTGCCAGCAGCCTGGGTAGGGCCGGGGAGACCCAGTACTTC.

The chain joins TRBV5-1 to TRBJ2-3; maybe TRBD1 (5 bases). CDR1 and CDR2 (germline): SGHRS, YFSETQ. This CDR3 spans 12 amino acids. V lost 9 bases, J lost 4 bases, and 12 bases lay in between. In DNA, the CDR3 is TGCGCCACCAGAGAACAGGCAGATACGCAGTATTTT. This codes for CATREQADTQYF.

Only a few counts were recorded for this clone. This rearrangement joins TRBV6-5 to TRBJ2-3; 8 bases agree with TRBD2. The trim removed 4 bases at V and 3 bases at J, leaving 9 bases unmatched. Germline CDR1 MNHEY, CDR2 SVGAGI. The CDR3 runs 16 residues. The CDR3 coding sequence is TGTGCCAGCAGTTCCTTTAGCGGGAAGGAAACAGATACGCAGTATTTT. Its protein product is CASSSFSGKETDTQYF.

Concerning this clone: The sample has other DNA sequences that encode this CDR3 too. The rearrangement uses TRBV2 and TRBJ2-5, with unresolved D. This CDR3 is 13 amino acids long. Germline loops: CDR1 SNHLY, CDR2 FYNNEI. V was clipped by 4 bases and J by 2 bases, with 8 bases between them. CDR3 protein: CASSAEYQETQYF. CDR3 DNA: TGTGCCAGCAGTGCGGAGTATCAAGAGACCCAGTACTTC.

This chain joins TRBV7-9 and TRBJ1-1; perhaps TRBD1 as D (5 bases). Germline CDR1 is SEHNR and CDR2 is FQNEAQ (reference sequence). CDR3 length: 15 amino acids. V was clipped by 1 base and J by 2 bases, with 11 bases between them. The CDR3 DNA is TGTGCCAGCAGCTTAGGGTCAGGGATAAACACTGAAGCTTTCTTT. Amino acids: CASSLGSGINTEAFF.